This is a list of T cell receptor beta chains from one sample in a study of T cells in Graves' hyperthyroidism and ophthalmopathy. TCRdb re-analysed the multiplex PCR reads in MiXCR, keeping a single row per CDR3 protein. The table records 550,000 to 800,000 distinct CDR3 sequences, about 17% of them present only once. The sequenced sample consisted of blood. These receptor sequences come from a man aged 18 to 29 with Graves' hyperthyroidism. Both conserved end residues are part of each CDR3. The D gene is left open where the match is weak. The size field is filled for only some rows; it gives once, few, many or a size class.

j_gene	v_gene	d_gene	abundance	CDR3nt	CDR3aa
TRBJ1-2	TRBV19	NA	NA	TGTGCCAGTAATTCTAGGGTCGGCGGCTACACCTTC	CASNSRVGGYTF
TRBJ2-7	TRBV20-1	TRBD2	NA	TGCAGTGTCCCGACTAGCGGGGCCTACGAGCAGTACTTC	CSVPTSGAYEQYF
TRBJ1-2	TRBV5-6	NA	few	TGTGCCAGCAGCTTGGCCGGGGGCAGGGGCTATGGCTACACCTTC	CASSLAGGRGYGYTF
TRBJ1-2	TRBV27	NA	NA	TGTGCCAGCAGCCCTGGTAGAGGCTACACCTTC	CASSPGRGYTF
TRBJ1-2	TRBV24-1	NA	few	TGTGCCACCAGTGACTCGGGACAATTTGGCTACACCTTC	CATSDSGQFGYTF
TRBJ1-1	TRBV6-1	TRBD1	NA	TGTGCCAGCACGCCCACCCCGGGACAGGGGGCGAGAAGGGCTGAAGCTTTCTTT	CASTPTPGQGARRAEAFF
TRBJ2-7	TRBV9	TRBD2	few	TGTGCCAGCAGCGCCAGCGGGACTCCCTCCTACGAGCAGTACTTC	CASSASGTPSYEQYF
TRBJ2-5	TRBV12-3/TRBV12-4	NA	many	TGTGCCAGCAGTTCCAGGACCTCCGGGGAGACCCAGTACTTC	CASSSRTSGETQYF
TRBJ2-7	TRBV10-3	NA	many	TGTGCCATCAGGGGGGACACCCGCTCCTACGAGCAGTACTTC	CAIRGDTRSYEQYF
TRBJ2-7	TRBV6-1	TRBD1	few	TGTGCCACCAGGTTAGACAGGGGGCTGTCCGAGCAGTACTTC	CATRLDRGLSEQYF
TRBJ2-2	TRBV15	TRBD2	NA	TGTGCCACCAGCAGAGCGCCGACTAGCGGGAGTGTGGACGGGGAGCTGTTTTTT	CATSRAPTSGSVDGELFF